This T cell receptor beta chain was obtained from a study of identical twins' blood T cells. The germline CDR1 and CDR2 sequences are KGHSH and LQKENI. V was shortened by 2 bases and J by 1 base, with 9 bases between the two germline ends. The CDR3 runs 15 residues. TCRdb re-called the 5' RACE reads through MiXCR, storing one row per CDR3 protein. Among roughly 380,000 distinct CDR3 sequences, roughly 30% were seen once, and the ten largest hold about 6%. This receptor was obtained from a woman aged 18-49 years in good health. The sample consisted of PBMCs. V usage is TRBV18 and J usage is TRBJ1-3, with D unresolved. The chain's CDR3 is CASSPTQTSGNTIYF. In DNA, the CDR3 is TGTGCCAGCTCACCAACGCAGACATCTGGAAACACCATATATTTT.